A selection of T cell receptor beta chains follows, all from one sample in a study of T cell changes during pregnancy in multiple sclerosis. Clones were read by immunoSEQ multiplex PCR, and TCRdb kept only the in-frame ones, dropping some. In the table there are 80,000 to 100,000 clones, 90% to 95% of which are singletons. The sample consisted of peripheral blood, taken after pregnancy. All receptors derive from a female donor in good health, enrolled as a control in a pregnancy study. Each CDR3 is given with its conserved first and last residue. Some rows have no size entry. The others give once, few or many, or a class for an expanded clone.

v_call clone_size cdr3_aa
TRBV9 - CASSPPLGLTDTQYF
TRBV6-6 - CASSYAGANTEAFF
TRBV15 - CATSPGQGRNGYTF
TRBV15 - CATSSRTGYSSPLHF
TRBV2 - CASSGGQINQPQHF
TRBV7-9 - CASSEIGVEQYF
TRBV30 - CAWSVRAGRLMPNNQPQHF
TRBV6-5 - CASRTGTGYGYTF
TRBV5-5 - CASSLPQNTEAFF
TRBV7-2 - CASSWGRDRARDEQYF
TRBV7-9 - CASSSLMASIGLDTQYF
TRBV6-1 - CASSEGSRGNYGYTF
TRBV11-2 - CASSFPLQGYEQYF
TRBV5-1 - CASTLGASYEQYF
TRBV5-6 - CASSLLTGYDSPLHF
TRBV5-1 - CASSLGGVYNEQFF
TRBV9 - CASSLGSPTEAFF
TRBV7-2 - CASSSPEGPGISYEQYF
TRBV6-5 - CASSKVTGRSYGYTF
TRBV11-2 few CASSGWTGAEAFF
TRBV5-1 - CASSLEYTVNTEAFF
TRBV19 - CASSRGSSGNTIYF
TRBV28 - CASSIPTGELFF
TRBV9 once CASSPGQETQYF
TRBV15 - CATSRRTSGTTDTQYF
TRBV5-6 - CASSLDSGGASGYTF
TRBV5-8 - CASSLDGGMNTEAFF
TRBV18 once CASSPNREGEAFF
TRBV6-5 - CASSSGGTEAFF
TRBV6-4 - CASSDHWRGNTGELFF
TRBV29-1 - CSVVRTGGKMDTEAFF
TRBV2 - CASSDRLNTEAFF
TRBV7-8 once CASSRQGTYEQYF
TRBV10-3 many CAISEPTEYQETQYF
TRBV14 - CASSQELLNTGELFF
TRBV12-5 once CASGGGTGVEKLFF
TRBV30 - CAWSISPTYEQYF
TRBV29-1 - CSAKGQRNGYTF
TRBV2 - CASNRGHSLSYEQYF
TRBV10-3 once CAISGGGKTYEQYF
TRBV4-3 - CASSRTTGVGEAFF
TRBV18 - CASSPPGAGGDIQYF
TRBV6-6 - CASSPSDRVGEPQHF
TRBV6-6 - CASNPTQVPSPLHF
TRBV2 - CASSVQQGRNSPLHF
TRBV7-3 - CASSQGQGYNEQFF
TRBV10-3 - CAISGGVGTEAFF
TRBV18 - CASSPPNRGTEAFF
TRBV5-4 - CASSLGQVGYEQYF
TRBV27 - CASSPEGAGGYTF
TRBV28 - CASSFATGVVGEAFF
TRBV5-1 - CASSLQNNEQFF
TRBV19 few CASSMGLPGGEAFF
TRBV18 - CASSRNRDSSPLHF
TRBV7-9 - CASSPARMGEKLFF